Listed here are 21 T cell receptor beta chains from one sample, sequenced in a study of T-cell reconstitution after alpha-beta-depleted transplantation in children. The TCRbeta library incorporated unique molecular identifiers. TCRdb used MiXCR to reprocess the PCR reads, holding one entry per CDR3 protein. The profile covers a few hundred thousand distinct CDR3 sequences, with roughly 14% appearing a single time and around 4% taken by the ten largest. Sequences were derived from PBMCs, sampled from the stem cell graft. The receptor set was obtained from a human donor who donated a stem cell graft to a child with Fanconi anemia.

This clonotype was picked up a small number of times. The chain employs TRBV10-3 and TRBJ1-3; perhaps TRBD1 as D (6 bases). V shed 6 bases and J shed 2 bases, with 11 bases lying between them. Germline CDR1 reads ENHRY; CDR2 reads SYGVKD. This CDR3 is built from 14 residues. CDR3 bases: TGTGCCATCAGCTCTACAGGGACTGGAAACACCATATATTTT. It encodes CAISSTGTGNTIYF.

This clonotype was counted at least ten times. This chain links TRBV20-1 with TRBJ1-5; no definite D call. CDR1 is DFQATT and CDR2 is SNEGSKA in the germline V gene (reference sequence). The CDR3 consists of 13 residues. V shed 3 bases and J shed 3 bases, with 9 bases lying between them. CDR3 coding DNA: TGCAGTGCTAGCCAGGCCTTCAATCAGCCCCAGCATTTT. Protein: CSASQAFNQPQHF.

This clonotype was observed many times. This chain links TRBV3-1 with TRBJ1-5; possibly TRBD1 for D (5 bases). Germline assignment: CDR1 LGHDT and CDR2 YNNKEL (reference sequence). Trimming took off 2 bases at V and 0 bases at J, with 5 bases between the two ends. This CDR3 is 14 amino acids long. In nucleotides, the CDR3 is TGTGCCAGCAGCCAACAGGGTAGCAATCAGCCCCAGCATTTT. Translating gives CASSQQGSNQPQHF.

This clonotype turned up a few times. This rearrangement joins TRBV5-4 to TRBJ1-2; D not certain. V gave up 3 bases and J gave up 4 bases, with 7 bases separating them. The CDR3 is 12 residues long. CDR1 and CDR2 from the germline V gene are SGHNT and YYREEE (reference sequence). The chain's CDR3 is CASSYAGYGYTF. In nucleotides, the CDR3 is TGTGCCAGCAGCTACGCAGGCTATGGCTACACCTTC.

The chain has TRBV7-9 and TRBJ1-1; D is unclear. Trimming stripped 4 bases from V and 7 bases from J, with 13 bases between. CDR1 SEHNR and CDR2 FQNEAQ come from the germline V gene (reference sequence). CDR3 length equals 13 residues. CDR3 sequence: CASSSEFPGEAFF. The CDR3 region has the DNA TGTGCCAGCAGCTCCGAGTTCCCGGGTGAAGCTTTCTTT.

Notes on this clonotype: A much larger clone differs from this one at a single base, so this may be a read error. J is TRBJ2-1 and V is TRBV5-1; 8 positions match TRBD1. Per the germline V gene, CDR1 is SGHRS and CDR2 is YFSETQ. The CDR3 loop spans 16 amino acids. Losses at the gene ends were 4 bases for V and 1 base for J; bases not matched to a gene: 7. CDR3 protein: CASSDRTGLSYNEQFF. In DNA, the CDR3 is TGCGCCAGCAGCGACAGGACAGGGTTATCCTACAATGAGCAGTTCTTC.

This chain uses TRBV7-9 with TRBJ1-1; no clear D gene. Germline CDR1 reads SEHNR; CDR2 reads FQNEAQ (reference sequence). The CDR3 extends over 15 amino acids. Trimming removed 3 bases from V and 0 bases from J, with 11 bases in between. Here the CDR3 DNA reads TGTGCCAGCAGCTTTGGCGACTCCATGAACACTGAAGCTTTCTTT. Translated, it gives CASSFGDSMNTEAFF.

The CDR3 here is CASSYLGGGEAPTQYF. CDR3 coding DNA: TGCGCCAGCAGCTATTTGGGCGGGGGAGAGGCCCCTACGCAGTATTTT. The gene calls are TRBV5-1 and TRBJ2-3; 7 bases agree with TRBD2. The CDR3 extends over 16 amino acids. V lost 3 bases, J lost 8 bases, and 15 bases stayed unmatched. Germline CDR1 and CDR2: SGHRS and YFSETQ.

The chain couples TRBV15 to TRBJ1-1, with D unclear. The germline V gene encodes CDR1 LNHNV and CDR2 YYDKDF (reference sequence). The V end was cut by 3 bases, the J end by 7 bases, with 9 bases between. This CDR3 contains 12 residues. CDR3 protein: CATSSTKREAFF. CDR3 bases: TGTGCCACCAGCAGTACTAAGCGTGAAGCTTTCTTT.

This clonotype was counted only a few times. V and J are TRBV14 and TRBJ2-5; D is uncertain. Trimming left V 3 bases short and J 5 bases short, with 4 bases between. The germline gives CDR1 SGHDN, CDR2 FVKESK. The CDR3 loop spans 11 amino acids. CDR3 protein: CASSHAETQYF. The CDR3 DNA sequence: TGTGCCAGCAGCCACGCGGAGACCCAGTACTTC.

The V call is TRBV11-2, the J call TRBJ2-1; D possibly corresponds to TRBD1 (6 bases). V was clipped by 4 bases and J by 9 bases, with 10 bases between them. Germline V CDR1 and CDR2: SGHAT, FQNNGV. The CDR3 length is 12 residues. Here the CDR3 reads CASSWGQIEQFF. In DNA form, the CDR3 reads TGTGCCAGCAGCTGGGGGCAGATTGAGCAGTTCTTC.

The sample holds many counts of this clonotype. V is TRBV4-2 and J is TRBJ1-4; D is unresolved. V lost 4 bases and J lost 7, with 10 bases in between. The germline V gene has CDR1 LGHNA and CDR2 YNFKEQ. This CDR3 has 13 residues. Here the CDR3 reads CASSPGLFEKLFF. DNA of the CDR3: TGTGCCAGCAGCCCCGGGTTATTTGAAAAACTGTTTTTT.

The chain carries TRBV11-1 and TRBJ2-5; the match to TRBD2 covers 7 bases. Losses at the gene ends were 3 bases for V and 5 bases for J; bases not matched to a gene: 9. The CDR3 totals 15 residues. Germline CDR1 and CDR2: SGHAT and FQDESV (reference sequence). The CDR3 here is CASSFSAGVGETQYF. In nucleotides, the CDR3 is TGTGCCAGCAGCTTCTCGGCGGGGGTTGGGGAGACCCAGTACTTC.

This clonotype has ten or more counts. DNA of the CDR3: TGTGCCAGCAGCTCGATTGAACGCGAGCAGTACTTC. This translates into CASSSIEREQYF. The chain has TRBV7-9 and TRBJ2-7, with no clear D. The CDR3 runs to 12 residues. Germline values: CDR1 SEHNR, CDR2 FQNEAQ (reference sequence). Trimming stripped 4 bases from V and 6 bases from J, with 10 bases between.

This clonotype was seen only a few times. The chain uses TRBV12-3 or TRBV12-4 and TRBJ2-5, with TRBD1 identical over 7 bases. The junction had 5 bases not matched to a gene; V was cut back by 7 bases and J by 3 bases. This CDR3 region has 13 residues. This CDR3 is CASTPDRKETQYF. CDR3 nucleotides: TGTGCCAGCACCCCGGACAGGAAAGAGACCCAGTACTTC.

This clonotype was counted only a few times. The DNA for the CDR3 is TGCGCCAGCAGCCAGGCTTCGGAACCGGGACAGCTAATTCCCTACGAGCAGTACGTC. Its protein product is CASSQASEPGQLIPYEQYV. This chain joins TRBV4-3 and TRBJ2-7, with 7 bases fitting TRBD1. CDR3 length: 19 residues. V dropped 3 bases and J dropped 2; count of bases not matched to a gene: 19. Germline CDR1 is LGHNA and CDR2 is YSLEER.

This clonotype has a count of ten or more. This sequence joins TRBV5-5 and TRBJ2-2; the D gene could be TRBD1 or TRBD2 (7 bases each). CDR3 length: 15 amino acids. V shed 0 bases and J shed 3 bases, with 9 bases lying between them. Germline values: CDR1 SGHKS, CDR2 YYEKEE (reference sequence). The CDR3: CASSLAGGDTGELFF. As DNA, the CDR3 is TGTGCCAGCAGCTTGGCAGGGGGGGACACCGGGGAGCTGTTTTTT.

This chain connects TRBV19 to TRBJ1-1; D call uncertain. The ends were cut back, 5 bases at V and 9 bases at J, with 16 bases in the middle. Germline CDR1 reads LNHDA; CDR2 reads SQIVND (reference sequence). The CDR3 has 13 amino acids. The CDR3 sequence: CASSLLPDGQAFF. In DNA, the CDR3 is TGTGCCAGTAGTTTACTCCCGGACGGCCAAGCTTTCTTT.

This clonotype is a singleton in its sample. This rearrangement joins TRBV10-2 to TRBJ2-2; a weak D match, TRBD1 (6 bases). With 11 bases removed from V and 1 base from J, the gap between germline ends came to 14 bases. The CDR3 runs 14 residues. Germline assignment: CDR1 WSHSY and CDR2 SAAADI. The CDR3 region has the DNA TGCGCCGGCACAGGGATGGAGAACACCGGGGAGCTGTTTTTT. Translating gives CAGTGMENTGELFF.

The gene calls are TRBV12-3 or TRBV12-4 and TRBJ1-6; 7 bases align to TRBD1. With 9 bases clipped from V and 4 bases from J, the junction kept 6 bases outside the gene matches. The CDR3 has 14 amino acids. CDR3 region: CASTAGGYNSPLHF. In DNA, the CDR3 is TGTGCCAGTACTGCAGGGGGGTATAATTCACCCCTCCACTTT.

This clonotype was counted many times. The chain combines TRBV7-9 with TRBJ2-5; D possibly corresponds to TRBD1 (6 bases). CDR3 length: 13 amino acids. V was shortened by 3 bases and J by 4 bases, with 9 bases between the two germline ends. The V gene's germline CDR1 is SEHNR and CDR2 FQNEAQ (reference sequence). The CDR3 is CASSFGQLETQYF. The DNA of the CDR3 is TGTGCCAGCAGCTTTGGACAGTTAGAGACCCAGTACTTC. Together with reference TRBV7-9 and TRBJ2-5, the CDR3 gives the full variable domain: DTGVSQNPRHKITKRGQNVTFRCDPISEHNRLYWYRQTLGQGPEFLTYFQNEAQLEKSRLLSDRFSAERPKGSFSTLEIQRTEQGDSAMYLCASSFGQLETQYFGPGTRLLVL.